These T cell receptor beta chains were read from a single sample in a study of blood T cell repertoires in COVID-19. TCRdb's copy holds only in-frame clones and misses some; the assay was immunoSEQ multiplex PCR. The table has approximately 220,000 clones, around four fifths seen once. The specimen sequenced was PBMCs or T cells enriched from blood (not recorded which). The source is a woman between 40 and 55 years old who had been exposed to COVID-19. Each CDR3 is given with its conserved first and last residue. D genes are given only for firm matches. Only part of the rows carry a size: once, few, many, or a class if the clone is expanded.

d_gene: -; abundance: once; v_gene: TRBV30; j_gene: TRBJ1-2; CDR3aa: CAWSVSDYGYTF; CDR3nt: TGTGCCTGGAGTGTGTCAGACTATGGCTACACCTTC
d_gene: TRBD2; abundance: -; v_gene: TRBV7-9; j_gene: TRBJ2-7; CDR3aa: CASSLRAGDNEQYF; CDR3nt: TGTGCCAGCAGCTTAAGAGCGGGGGATAACGAGCAGTACTTC
d_gene: -; abundance: -; v_gene: TRBV3-1/TRBV3-2; j_gene: TRBJ1-2; CDR3aa: CASSQGSGGSGYTF; CDR3nt: TGTGCCAGCAGCCAAGGCTCGGGGGGCTCTGGCTACACCTTC
d_gene: -; abundance: -; v_gene: TRBV6-5; j_gene: TRBJ2-7; CDR3aa: CASTARQATSYEQYF; CDR3nt: TGTGCCAGCACTGCCCGACAGGCTACCTCCTACGAGCAGTACTTC
d_gene: -; abundance: -; v_gene: TRBV27; j_gene: TRBJ1-5; CDR3aa: CASSPRGGRNQPQHF; CDR3nt: TGTGCCAGCAGTCCACGGGGGGGAAGGAATCAGCCCCAGCATTTT
d_gene: TRBD1; abundance: -; v_gene: TRBV6-6; j_gene: TRBJ1-2; CDR3aa: CASSRQGNTGYTF; CDR3nt: TGTGCCAGCAGCAGACAGGGCAATACTGGCTACACCTTC
d_gene: TRBD2; abundance: -; v_gene: TRBV3-1/TRBV3-2; j_gene: TRBJ2-5; CDR3aa: CASTPSGEETQYF; CDR3nt: TGTGCCAGCACACCTAGCGGGGAAGAGACCCAGTACTTC
d_gene: -; abundance: -; v_gene: TRBV4-1; j_gene: TRBJ1-1; CDR3aa: CASSPRDLNTEAFF; CDR3nt: TGCGCCAGCAGCCCCCGGGACTTGAACACTGAAGCTTTCTTT
d_gene: -; abundance: -; v_gene: TRBV6-5; j_gene: TRBJ2-7; CDR3aa: CASVTGNTYEQYF; CDR3nt: TGTGCCAGCGTCACGGGAAATACCTACGAGCAGTACTTC
d_gene: TRBD1; abundance: few; v_gene: TRBV6-6; j_gene: TRBJ1-1; CDR3aa: CASSYSGQGTQAFF; CDR3nt: TGTGCCAGCAGTTATTCTGGACAGGGGACCCAAGCTTTCTTT
d_gene: -; abundance: -; v_gene: TRBV6-5; j_gene: TRBJ1-4; CDR3aa: CASRTGVGDEKLFF; CDR3nt: TGTGCCAGCAGAACGGGGGTGGGAGATGAAAAACTGTTTTTT
d_gene: TRBD1; abundance: -; v_gene: TRBV3-1/TRBV3-2; j_gene: TRBJ1-6; CDR3aa: CASSQGGQGGFGSPLHF; CDR3nt: TGTGCCAGCAGCCAGGGGGGACAGGGCGGGTTTGGATCACCCCTCCACTTT
d_gene: TRBD1; abundance: -; v_gene: TRBV11-2; j_gene: TRBJ2-7; CDR3aa: CASNKIQGAFSYEQYF; CDR3nt: TGTGCCAGCAACAAGATACAGGGGGCATTCTCCTACGAGCAGTACTTC
d_gene: TRBD1; abundance: -; v_gene: TRBV6-2/TRBV6-3; j_gene: TRBJ1-1; CDR3aa: CASSPGTGPETEAFF; CDR3nt: TGTGCCAGCAGTCCCGGGACAGGGCCGGAGACTGAAGCTTTCTTT
d_gene: TRBD1; abundance: -; v_gene: TRBV6-5; j_gene: TRBJ1-1; CDR3aa: CATGQAYEAFF; CDR3nt: TGTGCCACCGGACAGGCTTATGAGGCTTTCTTT
d_gene: -; abundance: -; v_gene: TRBV4-2; j_gene: TRBJ1-2; CDR3aa: CASSQVRGMDGYTF; CDR3nt: TGTGCCAGCAGCCAAGTCAGGGGTATGGATGGCTACACCTTC
d_gene: -; abundance: once; v_gene: TRBV28; j_gene: TRBJ1-1; CDR3aa: CASSIGTYTEAFF; CDR3nt: TGTGCCAGCAGTATAGGGACTTACACTGAAGCTTTCTTT
d_gene: -; abundance: -; v_gene: TRBV27; j_gene: TRBJ2-3; CDR3aa: CASSFAGPGDTQYF; CDR3nt: TGTGCCAGCAGTTTCGCGGGGCCAGGGGATACGCAGTATTTT
d_gene: TRBD1; abundance: -; v_gene: TRBV5-4; j_gene: TRBJ2-5; CDR3aa: CASSLPSSGGLTRETYF; CDR3nt: TGTGCCAGCAGCTTGCCAAGTTCAGGGGGCCTAACGAGGGAAACGTACTTC
d_gene: -; abundance: -; v_gene: TRBV27; j_gene: TRBJ1-5; CDR3aa: CASSWGGVSNQPQHF; CDR3nt: TGTGCCAGCAGTTGGGGGGGGGTAAGCAATCAGCCCCAGCATTTT
d_gene: TRBD1; abundance: -; v_gene: TRBV19; j_gene: TRBJ1-1; CDR3aa: CASSRQGRGTEAFF; CDR3nt: TGTGCCAGTAGTAGACAGGGTAGGGGGACTGAAGCTTTCTTT
d_gene: TRBD2; abundance: few; v_gene: TRBV6-1; j_gene: TRBJ2-2; CDR3aa: CASSEFGRGAPGELFF; CDR3nt: TGTGCCAGCAGTGAATTCGGGCGGGGGGCCCCCGGGGAGCTGTTTTTT
d_gene: -; abundance: -; v_gene: TRBV19; j_gene: TRBJ1-1; CDR3aa: CATSGGAGTEAFF; CDR3nt: TGTGCCACTAGTGGGGGCGCGGGCACTGAAGCTTTCTTT
d_gene: -; abundance: few; v_gene: TRBV24-1; j_gene: TRBJ2-2; CDR3aa: CATSDFLGVPNTGELFF; CDR3nt: TGTGCCACCAGTGATTTTCTCGGGGTCCCGAACACCGGGGAGCTGTTTTTT
d_gene: TRBD1; abundance: -; v_gene: TRBV5-5; j_gene: TRBJ2-7; CDR3aa: CASSLTGVYEQYF; CDR3nt: TGTGCCAGCAGCTTAACAGGGGTTTACGAGCAGTACTTC
d_gene: -; abundance: once; v_gene: TRBV6-6; j_gene: TRBJ2-1; CDR3aa: CASRGDNEQFF; CDR3nt: TGTGCCAGCAGGGGAGACAATGAGCAGTTCTTC
d_gene: -; abundance: -; v_gene: TRBV7-9; j_gene: TRBJ1-2; CDR3aa: CASSLNQKAGAGGYTF; CDR3nt: TGTGCCAGCAGCTTAAATCAGAAGGCGGGCGCGGGGGGCTACACCTTC
d_gene: -; abundance: -; v_gene: TRBV9; j_gene: TRBJ1-6; CDR3aa: CASSGPRDKEYNSPLHF; CDR3nt: TGTGCCAGCAGTGGCCCCCGGGACAAAGAGTATAATTCACCCCTCCACTTT
d_gene: -; abundance: -; v_gene: TRBV5-6; j_gene: TRBJ1-1; CDR3aa: CASSLRGTSTAFF; CDR3nt: TGTGCCAGCAGCTTGAGGGGTACAAGTACGGCTTTCTTT
d_gene: -; abundance: -; v_gene: TRBV4-2; j_gene: TRBJ2-3; CDR3aa: CASSQEIGGGGGTDTQYF; CDR3nt: TGTGCCAGCAGCCAAGAAATTGGAGGGGGCGGGGGCACAGATACGCAGTATTTT
d_gene: TRBD1; abundance: -; v_gene: TRBV2; j_gene: TRBJ1-5; CDR3aa: CASRSRDRGFSNQPQHF; CDR3nt: TGTGCCAGCAGGTCCCGGGACAGGGGCTTTAGCAATCAGCCCCAGCATTTT
d_gene: TRBD1; abundance: -; v_gene: TRBV6-5; j_gene: TRBJ1-2; CDR3aa: CASSYRDRGGYGYTF; CDR3nt: TGTGCCAGCAGTTACAGGGACAGGGGTGGCTATGGCTACACCTTC
d_gene: -; abundance: -; v_gene: TRBV29-1; j_gene: TRBJ1-4; CDR3aa: CSVYTSTNEKLFF; CDR3nt: TGCAGCGTGTACACCTCAACTAATGAAAAACTGTTTTTT